Below, 12 T cell receptor beta chains from the same sample are listed, as sequenced in a study of vaccination and CD4 T cells after COVID-19. Which antigens these TCRs recognize remains unknown. Stated treatment: approximately 9-day PBMC culture with coronavirus spike peptide pools or control peptides (ViraFEST assay). Oncomine TCR Beta short-read sequencing was applied to DNA from cultured CD4+ T cells. TCRdb passed the PCR reads through MiXCR, listing each CDR3 protein once. The sample contains about 12,000 distinct CDR3 sequences, approximately 74% of which appear only once. Sequencing was performed on CD4+ T cells from blood, cultured in vitro, taken after SARS-CoV-2 vaccination. The receptors here all came from a human donor who received a COVID-19 vaccine.

For this clonotype: Mismatch with germline at one junction end may stem from a read error. The chain joins TRBV4-2 to TRBJ2-7; 9 bases align to TRBD1. Germline CDR1 is LGHNA and CDR2 is YNFKEQ. The length of the CDR3 is 15 residues. In DNA form, the CDR3 reads TGTGTCAGCAGTCAAGACCGACAGGGGGTGGGGGAGCAGTACTTC. Its translation: CVSSQDRQGVGEQYF.

The genes are TRBV2 and TRBJ2-5, with TRBD2 matching over 10 bases. This CDR3 is 18 amino acids long. J gave up 4 bases and V 0 bases, and 11 bases lay outside the gene matches. Germline V lookup: CDR1 SNHLY, CDR2 FYNNEI. The DNA for the CDR3 is TGTGCCAGCAGTGAAGCAGCTAGCGGGGGTAGCGATCCAGAGACCCAGTACTTC. The encoded protein is CASSEAASGGSDPETQYF.

V and J are TRBV19 and TRBJ1-3, with D maybe TRBD1 (6 bases). The CDR3 totals 15 residues. CDR1 is LNHDA, CDR2 SQIVND, per germline (reference sequence). V was clipped by 10 bases and J by 3 bases, with 19 bases between them. The CDR3, as DNA: TGTGCCACGGGGACAACCGGGCTAGGTGGAAACACCATATATTTT. This translates into CATGTTGLGGNTIYF.

This clonotype was detected once. The rearrangement uses TRBV20-1 and TRBJ1-1; D perhaps matches TRBD1 (5 bases). V was pared by 2 bases and J by 2 bases, with 15 bases between. Germline values: CDR1 DFQATT, CDR2 SNEGSKA (reference sequence). The CDR3 sequence is 15 residues long. The CDR3 DNA follows: TGCAGTGCTAGAAGCCCCCTGGGGCGAAACACTGAAGCTTTCTTT. It encodes CSARSPLGRNTEAFF.

This CDR3 is CAWAGWLGYTF. The CDR3 coding sequence is TGTGCCTGGGCTGGCTGGTTGGGCTACACCTTC. The V and J genes are TRBV30 and TRBJ1-2; D is ambiguous. The CDR3 loop spans 11 amino acids. Germline values: CDR1 GTSNPN, CDR2 SVGIG (reference sequence). Trimming stripped 5 bases from V and 8 bases from J, with 12 bases between.

This chain links TRBV6-2 or TRBV6-3 with TRBJ2-3, with D maybe TRBD1 (5 bases). The ends were cut back, 3 bases at V and 6 bases at J, with 7 bases in the middle. Germline V gene sequence: CDR1 MNHEY, CDR2 SVGEGT. The CDR3 totals 12 residues. The CDR3 region has the DNA TGTGCCAGCAGTTATAGACAGGATACGCAGTATTTT. This gives the protein CASSYRQDTQYF.

The V call is TRBV20-1, the J call TRBJ1-6, with D maybe TRBD1 (6 bases). This CDR3 contains 15 residues. Deletions cut 6 bases from V and 6 bases from J, with 18 bases between. Germline V gene sequence: CDR1 DFQATT, CDR2 SNEGSKA (reference sequence). The CDR3 loop reads CSATLDSDGNSPLHF. CDR3 DNA: TGCAGTGCAACTCTGGACAGTGACGGTAATTCACCCCTCCACTTT.

The chain links TRBV9 to TRBJ2-5, with 7 bases identical to TRBD2. Germline V gene sequence: CDR1 SGDLS, CDR2 YYNGEE. The CDR3 is 15 residues long. Trimming at V came to 4 bases and at J to 2 bases, leaving 8 bases not matched to a gene. This CDR3 is CASSFSGRGQETQYF. The CDR3 DNA is TGTGCCAGCAGCTTTAGCGGGCGAGGACAAGAGACCCAGTACTTC.

The chain uses TRBV27 and TRBJ1-1; the D gene is possibly TRBD1 (5 bases). CDR3 length: 15 amino acids. Deletions cut 6 bases from V and 0 bases from J, with 14 bases between. CDR1 and CDR2 from the germline V gene are MNHEY and SMNVEV (reference sequence). This CDR3 reads CASRRQGGLNTEAFF. In nucleotides, the CDR3 is TGTGCCAGCAGACGCCAGGGTGGATTGAACACTGAAGCTTTCTTT.

V gene TRBV7-9 combines with J gene TRBJ1-1, with unresolved D. This CDR3 spans 12 amino acids. Trimming removed 3 bases at V and 1 base at J, with 3 bases between. Looked up from germline, CDR1 is SEHNR and CDR2 is FQNEAQ (reference sequence). In DNA form, the CDR3 reads TGTGCCAGCAGCTTTCAGAACACTGAAGCTTTCTTT. As protein: CASSFQNTEAFF.

V gene TRBV10-3 combines with J gene TRBJ2-7; 7 positions agree with TRBD1. CDR3 length: 13 residues. The V gene's germline CDR1 is ENHRY and CDR2 SYGVKD. J was trimmed by 1 base and V by 5 bases; bases with no gene match: 2. The CDR3 region is CAISWDRSYEQYF. In nucleotides, the CDR3 is TGTGCCATCAGTTGGGACAGATCCTACGAGCAGTACTTC.

This clonotype ranks as medium-sized. The rearrangement links TRBV24-1 to TRBJ2-5; 7 nucleotides agree with TRBD2. The CDR3 is 15 residues long. V lost 0 bases, J lost 2 bases, and 2 bases stayed unmatched. CDR1 is KGHDR and CDR2 is SFDVKD in the germline V gene. In DNA, the CDR3 is TGTGCCACCAGTGATTTGTTGCGGGGGCAAGAGACCCAGTACTTC. This sequence encodes CATSDLLRGQETQYF.